This T cell receptor beta chain was obtained from a study of type 1 regulatory T cells. For the study at large: T-allo10 is a Tr1-enriched, alloantigen-specific CD4 T cell product made in vitro.

TCRdb passed the reads through MiXCR, listing each CDR3 protein once. The sample includes tens of thousands of distinct CDR3 sequences, 12% seen only once; the top ten take just over 8%. Study-level results: Compared with non-Tr1 cells, Tr1 cells showed a narrower TCR repertoire.

J lost 4 bases, V lost 1 base, and 5 bases had no gene match. CDR3 length equals 16 residues. CDR1 and CDR2 from the germline V gene are DFQATT and SNEGSKA (reference sequence). As regards this clonotype: Its matching antigen is unknown.

Material for sequencing was cultured non-Tr1 T cells, either the whole culture or a sorted T cell fraction (not recorded which). The J gene is TRBJ2-3, the V gene TRBV20-1; 13 bases agree with TRBD2. The sequence was collected from a human donor in good health. In nucleotides, the CDR3 is TGCAGTGCTAGAGGGACTAGCGGGAGATTCGCAGATACGCAGTATTTT. Protein sequence: CSARGTSGRFADTQYF.